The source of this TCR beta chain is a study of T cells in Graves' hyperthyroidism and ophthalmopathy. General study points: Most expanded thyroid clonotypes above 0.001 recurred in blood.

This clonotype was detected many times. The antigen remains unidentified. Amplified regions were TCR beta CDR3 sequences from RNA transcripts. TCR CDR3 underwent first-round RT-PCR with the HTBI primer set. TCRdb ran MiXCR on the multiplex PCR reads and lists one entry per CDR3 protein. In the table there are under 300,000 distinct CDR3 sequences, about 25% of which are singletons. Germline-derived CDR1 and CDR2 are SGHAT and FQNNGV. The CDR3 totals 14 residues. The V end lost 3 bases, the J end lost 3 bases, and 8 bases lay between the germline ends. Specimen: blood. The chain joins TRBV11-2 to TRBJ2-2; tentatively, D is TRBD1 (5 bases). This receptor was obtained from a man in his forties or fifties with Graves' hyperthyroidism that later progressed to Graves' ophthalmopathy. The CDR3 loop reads CASSFQGYTGELFF. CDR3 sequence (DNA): TGTGCCAGCAGCTTCCAGGGTTACACCGGGGAGCTGTTTTTT.